There are many counts of the clone carrying this T cell receptor beta chain. The antigen is undetermined. V dropped 5 bases and J dropped 4; count of bases not matched to a gene: 7. The CDR3 sequence is 15 residues long. Germline assignment: CDR1 DFQATT and CDR2 SNEGSKA (reference sequence). RNA transcripts gave rise to amplified TCR beta CDR3 regions. The HTBI primer set drove a first-round RT-PCR of the TCR CDR3. From the multiplex PCR reads, TCRdb called clonotypes with MiXCR, one entry per CDR3 protein. The table includes 300,000 to 400,000 distinct CDR3 sequences, over 11% detected once. The record originates from a study of T cells in Graves' hyperthyroidism and ophthalmopathy. Regarding the study as a whole: Patients with ophthalmopathy were separated from those with stable hyperthyroidism by a 13 V-J model.

The receptor was derived from a woman in her fifties or sixties with Graves' hyperthyroidism. Sequencing was carried out using blood. V is TRBV20-1 and J is TRBJ2-1; 11 nucleotides align to TRBD2. The CDR3 region is CSARTSGSPYNEQFF. In DNA, the CDR3 is TGCAGTGCTCGGACTAGCGGGTCTCCTTACAATGAGCAGTTCTTC.